This section outlines one T cell receptor beta chain sequence together with its context. Deletions cut 0 bases from V and 0 bases from J, with 6 bases between. CDR3 length: 15 residues. Germline CDR1 is SGHAT and CDR2 is FQNNGV. This entry is derived from a study of early T cells in non-severe SARS-CoV-2 infection. TCRdb redid the calling of the 5' RACE reads with MiXCR, one entry per CDR3 protein. Of some 64,000 distinct CDR3 sequences detected, under 15% appear once; the ten largest clones hold roughly 8.3%. Sequenced sample: whole blood. This sequence was found in an adult who was a healthcare worker with PCR-confirmed SARS-CoV-2 infection or an uninfected control (not recorded which). This chain uses TRBV11-2 with TRBJ2-1; D ambiguous. The CDR3 DNA is TGTGCCAGCAGCTTAGACTCCGTCTCCTACAATGAGCAGTTCTTC. Its translation is CASSLDSVSYNEQFF. The full variable domain, with the rest looked up from reference TRBV11-2 and TRBJ2-1, is EAGVAQSPRYKIIEKRQSVAFWCNPISGHATLYWYQQILGQGPKLLIQFQNNGVVDDSQLPKDRFSAERLKGVDSTLKIQPAKLEDSAVYLCASSLDSVSYNEQFFGPGTRLTVL.